This T cell receptor (beta chain) came from a study of T cell responses to AZD1222 COVID-19 vaccine. At the level of the study: Recipients boosted at about 4 weeks or about 12 weeks are pooled.

Study-wide findings and caveats: Mostly white British, mostly female donors; authors suggested clonal diversity may be underestimated. Compared with day 0, the breadth and depth of the Spike-specific TCR repertoire rose significantly after two doses of AZD1222. Spike-wide coverage was observed for vaccine-associated CD4 TCRs, with dominant responses at 160-218 and 743-854.

The CDR3 contains 14 residues. V shed 2 bases and J shed 4 bases, with 8 bases lying between them. From germline, CDR1 is LNHDA and CDR2 SQIVND (reference sequence). Generated by immunoSEQ multiplex PCR, the TCRdb table keeps only in-frame clones and is missing some. The table includes approximately 120,000 clones, about nine tenths detected once. As to this clone: Its antigen is unidentified.

The chain combines TRBV19 with TRBJ1-4; D is unresolved. This clonotype originated in an adult in good health. The sample in question was peripheral blood, obtained on day 0 of AZD1222 vaccination. The DNA for the CDR3 is TGTGCCAGTAGTATAAAGGAGTATAATGAAAAACTGTTTTTT. Translation: CASSIKEYNEKLFF.